What follows describes a single T cell receptor beta chain. Trimming removed 3 bases from V and 0 bases from J, with 22 bases in between. The length of the CDR3 is 18 residues. Germline assignment: CDR1 SQVTM and CDR2 ANQGSEA. Clones were sequenced by immunoSEQ multiplex PCR, and TCRdb holds only the in-frame ones, with some missing. The table lists around 1,000,000 clones, roughly 80% of them singletons. The entry originates in a study of shared clonotypes between healthy human individuals. Researchers partitioned CD4+ cells into CD45RA+ naive and CD45RA-negative memory subsets. Sample: memory CD4+ T cells from PBMCs. As for subset: CD45RA-negative fraction. This chain uses TRBV29-1 with TRBJ2-3, with D possibly being TRBD2 (6 bases). This TCR was sampled from a man aged 18 to 35 in good health. Some clones in this sample may be carry-over from other donors' samples. CDR3 sequence: CSVEAGGLVSGSTDTQYF. CDR3 sequence (DNA): TGCAGCGTTGAGGCCGGAGGTTTGGTTAGCGGTAGCACAGATACGCAGTATTTT.